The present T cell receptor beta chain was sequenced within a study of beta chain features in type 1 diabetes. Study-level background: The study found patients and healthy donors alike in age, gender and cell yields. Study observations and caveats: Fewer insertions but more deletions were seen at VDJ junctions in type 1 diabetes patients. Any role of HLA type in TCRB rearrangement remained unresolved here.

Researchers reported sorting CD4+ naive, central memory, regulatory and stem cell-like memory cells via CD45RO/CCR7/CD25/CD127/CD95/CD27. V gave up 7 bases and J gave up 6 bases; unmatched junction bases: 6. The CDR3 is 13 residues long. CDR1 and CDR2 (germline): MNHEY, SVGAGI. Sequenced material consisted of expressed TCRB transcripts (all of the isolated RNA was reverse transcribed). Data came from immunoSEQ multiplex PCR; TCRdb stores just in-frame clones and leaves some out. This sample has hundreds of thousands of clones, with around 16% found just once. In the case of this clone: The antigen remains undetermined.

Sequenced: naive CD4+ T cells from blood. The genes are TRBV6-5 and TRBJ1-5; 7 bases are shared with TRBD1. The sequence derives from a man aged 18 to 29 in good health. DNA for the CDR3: TGTGCCAGCAAAGACAGGGTGGGTCAGCCCCAGCATTTT. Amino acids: CASKDRVGQPQHF.